A single sample gave rise to the 14 T cell receptor beta chains below, sequenced in a study of shared clonotypes between healthy human individuals. TCRdb's table, derived via immunoSEQ multiplex PCR, lists solely in-frame clones and lacks some. Among over 750,000 clones listed, roughly 96% were seen once. Naive CD8 isolation took CD45RO-negative cells positively selected for CCR7 and excluded terminally differentiated effector memory CD45RA+ cells. Sequenced sample: naive CD8+ T cells sorted from blood. These receptors originate from a man aged 25-45 years in good health.

This sequence joins TRBV30 and TRBJ1-5, with D possibly TRBD1 on 5 matching bases. The germline V gene encodes CDR1 GTSNPN and CDR2 SVGIG (reference sequence). Trimming took 4 bases from V and 5 from J, leaving 21 bases between them. The CDR3 runs 16 residues. The CDR3 sequence is CAWTLWEVLGHQPQHF. For the CDR3, the DNA is TGTGCCTGGACTCTGTGGGAGGTACTGGGGCATCAGCCCCAGCATTTT. The full variable domain, in which reference TRBV30 and TRBJ1-5 provide the parts outside the CDR3, is SQTIHQWPATLVQPVGSPLSLECTVEGTSNPNLYWYRQAAGRGLQLLFYSVGIGQISSEVPQNLSASRPQDRQFILSSKKLLLSDSGFYLCAWTLWEVLGHQPQHFGDGTRLSIL.

J is TRBJ2-1 and V is TRBV6-1, with TRBD1 matching over 7 bases. The V gene end was trimmed by 4 bases and the J gene end by 2 bases; junction bases not matched to a gene: 2. The CDR3 has 14 residues. CDR1 is MNHNS and CDR2 is SASEGT in the germline V gene. In DNA, the CDR3 is TGTGCCAGCAGTGGGACAGGTACCTACAATGAGCAGTTCTTC. Its translation is CASSGTGTYNEQFF.

The genes are TRBV6-1 and TRBJ2-7; D possibly uses TRBD1 or TRBD2 (5 bases each). V dropped 4 bases and J dropped 2 bases, with 15 bases sitting between them. This CDR3 region has 15 residues. Germline V gene lookup returns CDR1 MNHNS and CDR2 SASEGT. The CDR3: CASSAFGTGPYEQYF. CDR3 DNA sequence: TGTGCCAGCAGTGCCTTTGGGACGGGACCCTACGAGCAGTACTTC.

J is TRBJ2-5 and V is TRBV7-8; possibly TRBD1 for D (6 bases). Germline CDR1 reads SGHVS; CDR2 reads FQNEAQ. CDR3 length: 15 amino acids. V dropped 4 bases and J dropped 2 bases, with 14 bases sitting between them. In nucleotides, the CDR3 is TGTGCCAGCAGCTCCCTCTTGAGGGGGCAAGAGACCCAGTACTTC. This translates into CASSSLLRGQETQYF. The whole variable domain, remainder taken from reference TRBV7-8 and TRBJ2-5, is GAGVSQSPRYKVAKRGQDVALRCDPISGHVSLFWYQQALGQGPEFLTYFQNEAQLDKSGLPSDRFFAERPEGSVSTLKIQRTQQEDSAVYLCASSSLLRGQETQYFGPGTRLLVL.

The chain employs TRBV14 and TRBJ2-5; tentatively, D is TRBD2 (5 bases). Germline CDR1 SGHDN, CDR2 FVKESK. Trimming cost V 3 bases and J 6 bases, with 14 bases left between them. The CDR3 is 14 amino acids. This CDR3 reads CASSHADYSQTQYF. CDR3 DNA: TGTGCCAGCAGCCACGCCGACTATTCGCAGACCCAGTACTTC.

CDR3 amino acids: CASSDPGTGLFYEQYF. The CDR3 DNA is TGTGCCAGCAGTGACCCCGGGACAGGGTTATTCTACGAGCAGTACTTC. J is TRBJ2-7 and V is TRBV25-1; 9 bases are a match to TRBD1. The germline CDR1 and CDR2 sequences are MGHDK and SYGVNS. The V and J ends lost 3 bases and 3 bases, in that order; junction bases with no gene match: 9. This CDR3 is 16 amino acids long.

This clone was recorded once. The CDR3 DNA is TGTGCCAGCAGCTTAACTCCAGCGGGTGAGCTTGACGGAAACACAGATACGCAGTATTTT. The encoded protein is CASSLTPAGELDGNTDTQYF. This chain connects TRBV13 to TRBJ2-3; D may be TRBD2 (6 bases). CDR1 is PRHDT and CDR2 is FYEKMQ in the germline V gene (reference sequence). Trimming stripped 2 bases from V and 2 bases from J, with 26 bases between. This CDR3 region has 20 residues.

The chain links TRBV7-2 to TRBJ2-1, with a possible D match to TRBD2 (6 bases). V lost 5 bases to trimming and J lost 4 bases, with 12 bases between them. In germline, CDR1 is SGHTA, CDR2 FQGNSA. The CDR3 extends over 14 amino acids. The CDR3 region has the DNA TGTGCCAGCAGCATGGGACTGGGGTACAATGAGCAGTTCTTC. Residues: CASSMGLGYNEQFF.

As regards this clone: The sample has other DNA sequences that encode this CDR3 too. The CDR3 sequence: CASSSRSSYEQYF. Written as DNA, the CDR3 is TGTGCCAGCAGTTCCAGGAGCTCCTACGAGCAGTACTTC. The J gene is TRBJ2-7, the V gene TRBV28; D unresolved. The CDR3 totals 13 residues. Germline V gene data show CDR1 as MDHEN and CDR2 as SYDVKM. Trimming shortened V by 4 bases and J by 0 bases, and 7 bases separated the two germline ends.

V and J are TRBV6-5 and TRBJ1-2; no firm D call. V gave up 0 bases and J gave up 8 bases, with 13 bases separating them. The germline CDR1 and CDR2 sequences are MNHEY and SVGAGI. The CDR3 runs to 14 residues. The CDR3 sequence: CASSYSSGEGGYTF. Here the CDR3 DNA reads TGTGCCAGCAGTTACTCGAGTGGGGAGGGCGGCTACACCTTC.

The rearrangement joins TRBV11-2 to TRBJ2-1; 8 bases line up with TRBD2. The CDR3 spans 16 residues. V lost 3 bases to trimming and J lost 0 bases; unmatched junction nucleotides: 4. Germline V CDR1 and CDR2: SGHAT, FQNNGV. CDR3 DNA sequence: TGTGCCAGCAGCTTGAACGCGGGAGGCTCCTACAATGAGCAGTTCTTC. Its translation is CASSLNAGGSYNEQFF.

As regards this clone: A junction end diverges from the germline sequence, so it may reflect a read error. The chain has TRBV19 and TRBJ2-1, with TRBD1 identical over 9 bases. The germline V gene has CDR1 LNHDA and CDR2 SQIVND (reference sequence). This CDR3 has 11 residues. CDR3 residues: CASSAGTGKIF. CDR3 nucleotide sequence: TGTGCCAGTAGTGCCGGGACAGGGAAAATCTTC.

This chain joins TRBV10-2 and TRBJ2-3; TRBD2 agrees at 7 bases. V lost 5 bases and J lost 6; bases outside the gene matches: 11. Germline lookup yields CDR1 WSHSY and CDR2 SAAADI. This CDR3 has 15 residues. The CDR3 is CASSPAGVDSDTQYF. CDR3 nucleotide sequence: TGCGCCAGCAGTCCGGCGGGAGTCGATTCGGATACGCAGTATTTT.

The chain carries TRBV7-9 and TRBJ2-5; D is uncertain. CDR1 SEHNR and CDR2 FQNEAQ come from the germline V gene (reference sequence). The CDR3 extends over 13 amino acids. Trimming left V 5 bases short and J 5 bases short, with 12 bases between. The CDR3 loop reads CASSPPRLETQYF. The DNA for the CDR3 is TGTGCCAGCAGCCCCCCCAGGTTGGAGACCCAGTACTTC.